This T cell receptor beta chain was sequenced in a study of graft-versus-host responses after intestinal transplantation. For the study at large: Each of the recipients got a multivisceral, liver-intestinal, or isolated intestinal transplant.

This clone occurred once. Its antigen is not known. Study findings and constraints: GvH clones appeared in recipient marrow, some first in ileum or blood. Allografts of one patient group, those with graft-donor T cell macrochimerism, had high graft-versus-host to host-versus-graft clonal ratios.

Using immunoSEQ multiplex PCR, the repertoire was profiled, and TCRdb retains in-frame clones only, with some absent. The sample shows approximately 89,000 clones, 75% to 95% of them seen only once. Looked up from germline, CDR1 is SEHNR and CDR2 is FQNEAQ (reference sequence). This CDR3 has 12 residues. V lost 8 bases, J lost 5 bases, and 12 bases lay in between. This clonotype was obtained from a human patient who received an intestinal transplant, so some T cells may come from the graft donor. Material: PBMCs, obtained 450 to 460 days after intestinal transplant. This rearrangement joins TRBV7-9 to TRBJ1-1; perhaps TRBD1 as D (5 bases). This CDR3 reads CASERWGTEAFF. The CDR3 DNA is TGTGCCAGCGAGAGGTGGGGGACTGAAGCTTTCTTT. The whole variable domain, remainder taken from reference TRBV7-9 and TRBJ1-1, is DTGVSQNPRHKITKRGQNVTFRCDPISEHNRLYWYRQTLGQGPEFLTYFQNEAQLEKSRLLSDRFSAERPKGSFSTLEIQRTEQGDSAMYLCASERWGTEAFFGQGTRLTVV.